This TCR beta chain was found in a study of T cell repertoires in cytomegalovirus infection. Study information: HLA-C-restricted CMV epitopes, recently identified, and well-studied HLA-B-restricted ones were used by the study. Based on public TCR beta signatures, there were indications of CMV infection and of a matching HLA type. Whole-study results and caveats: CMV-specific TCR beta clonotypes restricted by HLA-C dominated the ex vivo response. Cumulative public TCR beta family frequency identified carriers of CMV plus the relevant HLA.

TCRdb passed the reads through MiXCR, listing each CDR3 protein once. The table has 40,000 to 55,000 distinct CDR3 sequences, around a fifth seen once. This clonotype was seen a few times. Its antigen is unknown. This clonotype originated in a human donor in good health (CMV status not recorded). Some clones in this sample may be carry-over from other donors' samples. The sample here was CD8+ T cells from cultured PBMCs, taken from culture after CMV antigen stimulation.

For the CDR3, the DNA is TGTGCCAGCAACCTCTTATGGACAGGGATGAACACTGAAGCTTTCTTT. Amino acid sequence: CASNLLWTGMNTEAFF. The rearrangement joins TRBV2 to TRBJ1-1, with 8 bases fitting TRBD1. The CDR3 contains 16 residues. V dropped 7 bases and J dropped 0; count of bases not matched to a gene: 10. CDR1 and CDR2 from the germline V gene are SNHLY and FYNNEI.